The clone carrying this T cell receptor (beta chain) was seen a single time. Its target is unknown. Cultured CD4+ T cells had their DNA profiled by the Oncomine TCR Beta short-read assay. TCRdb called the PCR reads again in MiXCR, with one record for every CDR3 protein. The sample lists around 6,100 distinct CDR3 sequences; less than 50% were seen once. Germline CDR1 reads GTSNPN; CDR2 reads SVGIG (reference sequence). The V end lost 4 bases, the J end lost 7 bases, and 7 bases lay between the germline ends. The CDR3 consists of 11 residues. The treatment: approximately nine-day PBMC culture with coronavirus spike peptide pools or control peptides (ViraFEST assay). The unexposed donor's CD4+ T cells were collected before the COVID-19 pandemic (2011-2018). Via ViraFEST, peptide pools expanded antigen-specific T cells before TCR sequencing. This sample is drawn from a study of vaccination and CD4 T cells after COVID-19. Study-wide context: Each participant underwent a two-dose regimen of either the BNT162b2 or the mRNA-1273 vaccine. Overlapping spike peptides from SARS-CoV-2, HCoV-NL63, HCoV-OC43 and HCoV-229E served to stimulate the cells. Study-wide findings and caveats: 304 of 307 vaccine-specific clones from convalescent patients were spike mono-reactive.

The TCR comes from a human donor in good health. The sequenced material came from CD4+ T cells from blood, cultured in vitro. This sequence joins TRBV30 and TRBJ2-2; D gene uncertain. CDR3 protein: CAWKQDGELFF. In DNA, the CDR3 is TGTGCCTGGAAGCAGGACGGGGAGCTGTTTTTT.